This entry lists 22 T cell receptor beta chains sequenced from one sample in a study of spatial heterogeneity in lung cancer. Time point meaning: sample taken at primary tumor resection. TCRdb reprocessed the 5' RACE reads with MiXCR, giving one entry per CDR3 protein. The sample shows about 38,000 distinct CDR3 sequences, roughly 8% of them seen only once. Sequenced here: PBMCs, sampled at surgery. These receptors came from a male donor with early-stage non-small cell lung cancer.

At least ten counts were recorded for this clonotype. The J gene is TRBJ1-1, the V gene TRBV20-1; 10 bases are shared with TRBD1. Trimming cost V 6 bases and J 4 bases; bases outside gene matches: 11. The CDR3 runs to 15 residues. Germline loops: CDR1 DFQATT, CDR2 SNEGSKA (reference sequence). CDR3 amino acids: CSANDRGRSVTEAFF. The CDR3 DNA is TGCAGTGCCAACGACAGGGGGCGAAGTGTCACTGAAGCTTTCTTT.

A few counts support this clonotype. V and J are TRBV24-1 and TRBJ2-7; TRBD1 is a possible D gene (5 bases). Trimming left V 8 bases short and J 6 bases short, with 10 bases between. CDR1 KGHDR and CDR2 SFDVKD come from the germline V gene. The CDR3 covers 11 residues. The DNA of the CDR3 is TGTGCCACCAACCCAGGGCTCGAGCAGTACGTC. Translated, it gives CATNPGLEQYV.

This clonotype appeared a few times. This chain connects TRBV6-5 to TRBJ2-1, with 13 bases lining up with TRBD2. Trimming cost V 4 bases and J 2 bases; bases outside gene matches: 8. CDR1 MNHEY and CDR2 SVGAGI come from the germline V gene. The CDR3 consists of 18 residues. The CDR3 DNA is TGTGCCAGCAGTTCAGGGACTAGCGGGATCTCTACCTACAATGAGCAGTTCTTC. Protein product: CASSSGTSGISTYNEQFF.

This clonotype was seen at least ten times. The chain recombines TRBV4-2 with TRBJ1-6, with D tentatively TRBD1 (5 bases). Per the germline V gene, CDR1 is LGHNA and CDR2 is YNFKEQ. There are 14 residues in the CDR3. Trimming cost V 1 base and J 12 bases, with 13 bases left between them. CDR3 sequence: CASSQVGGGEPLHF. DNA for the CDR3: TGTGCCAGCAGCCAAGTCGGGGGGGGTGAACCCCTCCACTTT.

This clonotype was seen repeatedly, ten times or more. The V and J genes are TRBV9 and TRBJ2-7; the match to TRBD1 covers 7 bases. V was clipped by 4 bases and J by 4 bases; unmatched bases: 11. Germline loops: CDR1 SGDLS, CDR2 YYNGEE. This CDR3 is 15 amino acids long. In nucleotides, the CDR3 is TGTGCCAGCAGCCCGAACGTCCGGACAGGTTACGAGCAGTACTTC. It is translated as CASSPNVRTGYEQYF.

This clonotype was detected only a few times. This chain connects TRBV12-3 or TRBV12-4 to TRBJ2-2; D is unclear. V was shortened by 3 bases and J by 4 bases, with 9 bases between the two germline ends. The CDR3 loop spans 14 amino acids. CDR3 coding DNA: TGTGCCAGCAGTTTTGGGTACGGCACCGGGGAGCTGTTTTTT. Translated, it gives CASSFGYGTGELFF.

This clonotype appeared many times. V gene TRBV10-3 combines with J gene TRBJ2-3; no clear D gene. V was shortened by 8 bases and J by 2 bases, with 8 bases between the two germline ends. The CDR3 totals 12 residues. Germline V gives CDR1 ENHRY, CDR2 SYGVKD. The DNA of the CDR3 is TGTGCCATCGGCCAGAACACAGATACGCAGTATTTT. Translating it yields CAIGQNTDTQYF.

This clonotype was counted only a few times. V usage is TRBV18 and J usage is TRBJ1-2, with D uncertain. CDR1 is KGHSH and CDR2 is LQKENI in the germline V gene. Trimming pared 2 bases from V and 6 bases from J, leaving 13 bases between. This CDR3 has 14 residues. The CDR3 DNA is TGTGCCAGCTCACCAACGGTGGGCGGGGATGGCTACACCTTC. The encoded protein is CASSPTVGGDGYTF.

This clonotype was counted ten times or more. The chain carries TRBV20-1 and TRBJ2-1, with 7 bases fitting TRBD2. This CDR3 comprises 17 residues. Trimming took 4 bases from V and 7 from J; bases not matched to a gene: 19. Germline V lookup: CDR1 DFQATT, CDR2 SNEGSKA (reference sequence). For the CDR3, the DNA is TGCAGTGCTATGGGCTCCGGAGGACTAGACCTTCGTAATGAGCAGTTCTTC. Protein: CSAMGSGGLDLRNEQFF.

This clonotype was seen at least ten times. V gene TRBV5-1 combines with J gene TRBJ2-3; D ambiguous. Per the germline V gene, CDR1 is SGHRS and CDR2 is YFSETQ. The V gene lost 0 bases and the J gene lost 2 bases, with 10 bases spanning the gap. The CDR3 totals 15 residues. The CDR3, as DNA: TGCGCCAGCAGCTTGGGCGGCAGTCTCACAGATACGCAGTATTTT. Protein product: CASSLGGSLTDTQYF.

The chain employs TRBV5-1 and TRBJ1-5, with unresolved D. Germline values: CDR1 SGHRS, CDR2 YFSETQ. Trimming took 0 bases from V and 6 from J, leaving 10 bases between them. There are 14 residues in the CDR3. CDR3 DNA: TGCGCCAGCAGCTTGGACAGAATGAGTCAGCCCCAGCATTTT. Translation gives CASSLDRMSQPQHF.

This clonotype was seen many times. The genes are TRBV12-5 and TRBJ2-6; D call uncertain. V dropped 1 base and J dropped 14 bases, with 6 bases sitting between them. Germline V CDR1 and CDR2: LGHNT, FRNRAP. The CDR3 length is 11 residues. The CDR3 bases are TGTGCTAGTGGTTTGGAGGCTCTCCTGACTTTC. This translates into CASGLEALLTF.

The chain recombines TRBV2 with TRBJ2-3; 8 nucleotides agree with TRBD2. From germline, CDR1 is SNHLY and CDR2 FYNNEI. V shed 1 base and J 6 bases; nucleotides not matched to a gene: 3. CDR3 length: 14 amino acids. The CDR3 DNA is TGTGCCAGCAGTGAAGTTCCGGGGGGGGATACGCAGTATTTT. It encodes CASSEVPGGDTQYF. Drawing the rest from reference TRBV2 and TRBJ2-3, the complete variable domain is EPEVTQTPSHQVTQMGQEVILRCVPISNHLYFYWYRQILGQKVEFLVSFYNNEISEKSEIFDDQFSVERPDGSNFTLKIRSTKLEDSAMYFCASSEVPGGDTQYFGPGTRLTVL.

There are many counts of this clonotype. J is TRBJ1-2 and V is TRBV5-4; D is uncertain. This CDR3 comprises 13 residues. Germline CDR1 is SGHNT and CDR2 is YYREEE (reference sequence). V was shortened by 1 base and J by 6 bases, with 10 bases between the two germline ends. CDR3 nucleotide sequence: TGTGCCAGCAGCTTGCAATTTCCCGATGGCTACACCTTC. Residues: CASSLQFPDGYTF.

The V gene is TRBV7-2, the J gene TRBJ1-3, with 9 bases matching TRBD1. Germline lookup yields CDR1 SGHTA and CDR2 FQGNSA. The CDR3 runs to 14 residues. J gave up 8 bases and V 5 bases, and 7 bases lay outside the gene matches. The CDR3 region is CASSPDRGWHTIYF. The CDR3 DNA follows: TGTGCCAGCAGCCCGGACAGGGGCTGGCACACCATATATTTT.

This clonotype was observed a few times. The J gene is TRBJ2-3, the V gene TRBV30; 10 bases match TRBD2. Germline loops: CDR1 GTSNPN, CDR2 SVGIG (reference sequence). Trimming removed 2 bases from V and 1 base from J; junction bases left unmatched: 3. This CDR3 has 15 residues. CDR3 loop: CAWSRAGGRTDTQYF. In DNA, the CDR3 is TGTGCCTGGAGTCGAGCGGGGGGGCGCACAGATACGCAGTATTTT.

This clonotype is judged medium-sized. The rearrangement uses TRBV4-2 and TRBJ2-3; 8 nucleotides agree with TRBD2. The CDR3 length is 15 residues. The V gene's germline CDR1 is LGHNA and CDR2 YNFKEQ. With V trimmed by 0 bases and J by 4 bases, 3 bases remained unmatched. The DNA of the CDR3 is TGTGCCAGCAGCCAAGATCGGGGGGGCCCAGATACGCAGTATTTT. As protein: CASSQDRGGPDTQYF.

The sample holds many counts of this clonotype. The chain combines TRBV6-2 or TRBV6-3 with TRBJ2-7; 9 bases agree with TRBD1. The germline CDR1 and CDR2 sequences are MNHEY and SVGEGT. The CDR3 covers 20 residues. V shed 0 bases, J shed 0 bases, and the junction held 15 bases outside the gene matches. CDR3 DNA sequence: TGTGCCAGCAGTTACTCGAGACAGGGGGAAGGACCTGCCTACTCCTACGAGCAGTACTTC. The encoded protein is CASSYSRQGEGPAYSYEQYF.

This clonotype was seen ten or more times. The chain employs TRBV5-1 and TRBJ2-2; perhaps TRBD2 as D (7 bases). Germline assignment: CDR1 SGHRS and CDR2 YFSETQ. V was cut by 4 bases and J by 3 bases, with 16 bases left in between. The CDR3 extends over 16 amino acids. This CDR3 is CASSPARGADTGELFF. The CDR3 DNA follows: TGCGCCAGCAGCCCGGCACGGGGGGCGGACACCGGGGAGCTGTTTTTT.

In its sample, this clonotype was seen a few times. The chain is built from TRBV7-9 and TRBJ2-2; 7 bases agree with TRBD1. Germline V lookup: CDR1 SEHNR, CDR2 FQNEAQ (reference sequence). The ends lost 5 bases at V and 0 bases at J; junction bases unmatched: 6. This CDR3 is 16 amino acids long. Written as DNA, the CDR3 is TGTGCCAGCAGCCCAGAAGGGACAGCGAACACCGGGGAGCTGTTTTTT. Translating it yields CASSPEGTANTGELFF.

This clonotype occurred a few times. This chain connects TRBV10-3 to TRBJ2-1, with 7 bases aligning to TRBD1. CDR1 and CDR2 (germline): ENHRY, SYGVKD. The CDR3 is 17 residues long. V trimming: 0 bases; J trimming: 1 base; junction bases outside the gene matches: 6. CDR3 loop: CAISESWGTDSYNEQFF. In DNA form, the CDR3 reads TGTGCCATCAGTGAGTCGTGGGGGACAGATTCCTACAATGAGCAGTTCTTC.

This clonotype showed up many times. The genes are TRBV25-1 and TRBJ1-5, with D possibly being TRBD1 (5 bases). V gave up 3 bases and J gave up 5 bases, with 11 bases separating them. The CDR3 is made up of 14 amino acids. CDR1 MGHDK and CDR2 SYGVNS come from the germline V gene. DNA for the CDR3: TGTGCCAGCAGTGACGGGACTAACTATCAGCCCCAGCATTTT. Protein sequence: CASSDGTNYQPQHF.